The present T cell receptor beta chain was sequenced within a study of Ad26.COV2.S vaccination and SARS-CoV-2 variants. Specified treatment: about 20 received Ad26.COV2.S at low or high dose, single or two shots; 5 received placebo; per-sample allocation not given. On day 63 after the first injection, vaccine and placebo recipients gave samples. Germline V gives CDR1 SGDLS, CDR2 YYNGEE. The CDR3 spans 18 residues. V was pared by 0 bases and J by 4 bases, with 13 bases of the junction left unmatched. A single count supports this clone. Sequenced by immunoSEQ multiplex PCR; TCRdb stores in-frame clones only, minus some. The data show roughly 510,000 clones, 87% seen once.

This specimen was peripheral blood, taken in a trial of Ad26.COV2.S vaccine versus placebo. This clonotype was sampled from a person aged 18-65 years who received the Ad26.COV2.S COVID-19 vaccine or a placebo. J is TRBJ1-3 and V is TRBV9, with TRBD1 matching 7 bases. CDR3 nucleotide sequence: TGTGCCAGCAGCGTAGGATCCTCGAGGGGGCTGTCCGGAAACACCATATATTTT. Amino acid sequence: CASSVGSSRGLSGNTIYF.